The 23 T cell receptor beta chains listed next were all sequenced from one sample in a study of siplizumab effects on memory and regulatory T cells. Sequencing used immunoSEQ multiplex PCR; TCRdb keeps in-frame clones, though not all of them. The profile shows over 85,000 clones, around 95% of them singletons. The source material was naive CD4+ T cells sorted from blood. The receptor set was obtained from a human donor in good health.

V and J are TRBV5-1 and TRBJ2-2, with D hard to call. CDR1 SGHRS and CDR2 YFSETQ come from the germline V gene. Trimming removed 0 bases at V and 1 base at J, with 7 bases between. This CDR3 comprises 15 residues. CDR3 sequence: CASSLATLNTGELFF. DNA for the CDR3: TGCGCCAGCAGCTTGGCCACACTGAACACCGGGGAGCTGTTTTTT.

The CDR3 sequence: CASSAGQLNEQFF. The CDR3 region has the DNA TGTGCCAGCAGCGCGGGACAGCTGAATGAGCAGTTCTTC. The V gene is TRBV9, the J gene TRBJ2-1; 7 bases are shared with TRBD1. The CDR3 totals 13 residues. Germline V lookup: CDR1 SGDLS, CDR2 YYNGEE. Losses at the gene ends were 3 bases for V and 7 bases for J; bases not matched to a gene: 4. Based on the CDR3 plus reference TRBV9 and TRBJ2-1, the full variable domain is DSGVTQTPKHLITATGQRVTLRCSPRSGDLSVYWYQQSLDQGLQFLIQYYNGEERAKGNILERFSAQQFPDLHSELNLSSLELGDSALYFCASSAGQLNEQFFGPGTRLTVL.

The V call is TRBV19, the J call TRBJ2-3; D unclear. The CDR3 sequence is 14 residues long. Germline values: CDR1 LNHDA, CDR2 SQIVND (reference sequence). Trimming cost V 3 bases and J 0 bases, with 7 bases left between them. In nucleotides, the CDR3 is TGTGCCAGTAGTATCCTCTCTAGCACAGATACGCAGTATTTT. It yields the protein CASSILSSTDTQYF.

V is TRBV6-5 and J is TRBJ1-2; a possible D gene is TRBD1 (5 bases). Per germline, CDR1 MNHEY and CDR2 SVGAGI. There are 13 residues in the CDR3. The ends were cut back, 2 bases at V and 12 bases at J, with 16 bases in the middle. CDR3 DNA sequence: TGTGCCAGCAGTTACGCTGCGTATCGGGGCCACACCTTC. Encoded protein: CASSYAAYRGHTF.

The rearrangement links TRBV7-2 to TRBJ2-7; no clear D gene. The CDR3 has 13 residues. Trimming took 3 bases from V and 1 from J, leaving 7 bases between them. Germline V lookup: CDR1 SGHTA, CDR2 FQGNSA. Written as DNA, the CDR3 is TGTGCCAGCAGCTTTTCTGAGTCCTACGAGCAGTACTTC. The encoded protein is CASSFSESYEQYF.

The V and J genes are TRBV9 and TRBJ2-2; 14 nucleotides match TRBD2. Germline trimming cut 0 bases from V and 0 bases from J; bases unmatched to any gene: 4. Per germline, CDR1 SGDLS and CDR2 YYNGEE. The CDR3 extends over 19 amino acids. CDR3 amino acids: CASSVAGLAGAANTGELFF. CDR3 nucleotides: TGTGCCAGCAGCGTAGCGGGACTAGCGGGAGCCGCGAACACCGGGGAGCTGTTTTTT.

The chain uses TRBV7-3 and TRBJ2-1, with a possible D match to TRBD2 (6 bases). The V end was cut by 5 bases, the J end by 4 bases, with 15 bases between. Germline CDR1 SGHTA, CDR2 FQGTGA. CDR3 length: 15 residues. This CDR3 is CASSKSGVRYNEQFF. The CDR3 DNA reads as TGTGCCAGCAGCAAGTCGGGGGTTCGATACAATGAGCAGTTCTTC.

V is TRBV7-2 and J is TRBJ2-1, with 8 bases matching TRBD1. CDR3 length equals 16 residues. The J segment lost 3 bases and the V segment lost 5 bases, leaving 9 bases of the junction unmatched. Germline CDR1 reads SGHTA; CDR2 reads FQGNSA. The CDR3 region is CASSPSVDRVYNEQFF. CDR3 nucleotides: TGTGCCAGCAGCCCGAGCGTGGACAGGGTCTACAATGAGCAGTTCTTC.

This chain joins TRBV4-1 and TRBJ2-7; D may be TRBD2 (5 bases). V was shortened by 4 bases and J by 7 bases, with 11 bases between the two germline ends. CDR1 and CDR2 from the germline V gene are MGHRA and YSYEKL. This CDR3 has 12 residues. The CDR3 region has the DNA TGCGCCAGCAGCCTCCGGGGAGAAGAGCAGTACTTC. Protein: CASSLRGEEQYF.

The chain employs TRBV5-4 and TRBJ2-7; D is unresolved. The germline gives CDR1 SGHNT, CDR2 YYREEE (reference sequence). The V end lost 2 bases, the J end lost 5 bases, and 14 bases lay between the germline ends. The CDR3 consists of 14 residues. CDR3 nucleotides: TGTGCCAGCAGCTTCTTTCGGGCCGTCAACGAGCAGTACTTC. As protein: CASSFFRAVNEQYF. The full variable domain, its missing parts supplied by reference TRBV5-4 and TRBJ2-7, is ETGVTQSPTHLIKTRGQQVTLRCSSQSGHNTVSWYQQALGQGPQFIFQYYREEENGRGNFPPRFSGLQFPNYSSELNVNALELDDSALYLCASSFFRAVNEQYFGPGTRLTVT.

This clone has a handful of counts. The chain carries TRBV6-5 and TRBJ1-5, with 8 bases aligning to TRBD1. CDR1 MNHEY and CDR2 SVGAGI come from the germline V gene. This CDR3 is 16 amino acids long. V lost 4 bases to trimming and J lost 7 bases; unmatched junction nucleotides: 12. The CDR3 here is CASSSPGQVRRQPQHF. The CDR3 DNA is TGTGCCAGCAGTTCCCCGGGACAGGTTAGGAGACAGCCCCAGCATTTT.

The chain couples TRBV2 to TRBJ1-6, with unresolved D. Trimming removed 2 bases from V and 6 bases from J, with 2 bases in between. The germline CDR1 and CDR2 sequences are SNHLY and FYNNEI. The CDR3 runs 12 residues. This CDR3 is CASSEINSPLHF. The CDR3 nucleotides are TGTGCCAGCAGTGAAATTAATTCACCCCTCCACTTT.

This clone was seen once. V usage is TRBV7-3 and J usage is TRBJ1-2; TRBD1 matches 12 bases. From germline, CDR1 is SGHTA and CDR2 FQGTGA. This CDR3 is 17 amino acids long. Trimming cost V 1 base and J 3 bases; bases outside gene matches: 6. CDR3 in amino acids: CASSLRDRGLRDYGYTF. The CDR3 coding sequence is TGTGCCAGCAGCTTAAGGGACAGGGGGCTGCGCGACTATGGCTACACCTTC.

The chain links TRBV10-3 to TRBJ1-1; D unresolved. Germline loops: CDR1 ENHRY, CDR2 SYGVKD. The CDR3 has 13 residues. Trimming took off 4 bases at V and 6 bases at J, with 12 bases between the two ends. The DNA of the CDR3 is TGTGCCATCAGTGGGTTTGTTATCGCTGAAGCTTTCTTT. Amino acid sequence: CAISGFVIAEAFF.

The V gene is TRBV18, the J gene TRBJ1-3, with D unclear. There are 15 residues in the CDR3. Trimming left V 0 bases short and J 2 bases short, with 8 bases between. The V gene's germline CDR1 is KGHSH and CDR2 LQKENI. Here the CDR3 DNA reads TGTGCCAGCTCACCACCCCAAGGTGCTGGAAACACCATATATTTT. It encodes CASSPPQGAGNTIYF.

The chain links TRBV10-3 to TRBJ1-2; D uncertain. The length of the CDR3 is 16 residues. Trimming shortened V by 8 bases and J by 0 bases, and 19 bases separated the two germline ends. Germline CDR1 is ENHRY and CDR2 is SYGVKD. This CDR3 is CAIRVGLLSPNYGYTF. CDR3 bases: TGTGCCATCCGAGTCGGTCTACTCTCTCCTAACTATGGCTACACCTTC.

The chain recombines TRBV7-4 with TRBJ1-5; D perhaps matches TRBD1 (6 bases). The CDR3 consists of 18 residues. Germline-derived CDR1 and CDR2 are SGHVT and SQSDAQ. Trimming shortened V by 1 base and J by 1 base, and 17 bases separated the two germline ends. The CDR3 DNA is TGTGCCAGCAGCTTAGTGGGAGGACAGTTCTTGAGCAATCAGCCCCAGCATTTT. It specifies CASSLVGGQFLSNQPQHF.

The V call is TRBV5-1, the J call TRBJ2-7; 7 bases line up with TRBD1. The V gene end was trimmed by 0 bases and the J gene end by 3 bases; junction bases not matched to a gene: 6. This CDR3 spans 15 amino acids. Per germline, CDR1 SGHRS and CDR2 YFSETQ. This chain's CDR3 is CASSLVDGQDYEQYF. For the CDR3, the DNA is TGCGCCAGCAGCTTGGTTGACGGACAGGACTACGAGCAGTACTTC.

The chain employs TRBV6-5 and TRBJ1-2, with a weak D call TRBD1 (5 bases). Between the trimmed V and J ends, which lost 0 bases and 4 bases, there was a span of 12 bases. The CDR3 runs to 15 residues. In germline, CDR1 is MNHEY, CDR2 SVGAGI. In DNA form, the CDR3 reads TGTGCCAGCAGTTACTCCTCCGGGGGAGGCTATGGCTACACCTTC. Its protein is CASSYSSGGGYGYTF.

This clone is a singleton in its sample. The J gene is TRBJ1-4, the V gene TRBV18, with D possibly matching TRBD1 (5 bases). CDR3 size: 15 residues. Germline assignment: CDR1 KGHSH and CDR2 LQKENI. V was pared by 3 bases and J by 3 bases, with 11 bases between. The CDR3, as DNA: TGTGCCAGCTCACCCTTTCAAGGGGCTAATGAAAAACTGTTTTTT. This gives the protein CASSPFQGANEKLFF.

The chain recombines TRBV20-1 with TRBJ1-1; no clear D gene. V lost 5 bases, J lost 6 bases, and 7 bases lay in between. This CDR3 is built from 10 residues. Germline-derived CDR1 and CDR2 are DFQATT and SNEGSKA (reference sequence). The DNA for the CDR3 is TGCAGTGCTGCAATTGCTGAAGCTTTCTTT. Residues: CSAAIAEAFF.

The gene calls are TRBV19 and TRBJ2-5; 8 nucleotides match TRBD2. This CDR3 is built from 15 residues. The junction had 5 bases not matched to a gene; V was cut back by 0 bases and J by 5 bases. CDR1 is LNHDA and CDR2 is SQIVND in the germline V gene (reference sequence). The CDR3 spells CASSIDTGGGETQYF. The CDR3 DNA reads TGTGCCAGTAGTATAGATACCGGGGGGGGCGAGACCCAGTACTTC.

Note on this clone: The junction and the germline gene differ at one end; a read error may be behind it. V usage is TRBV7-2 and J usage is TRBJ2-7, with 9 bases identical to TRBD1. This CDR3 is built from 12 residues. Germline V gene lookup returns CDR1 SGHTA and CDR2 FQGNSA. CDR3 region: CASSLMGTGTDF. The CDR3 DNA sequence: TGTGCCAGCAGCTTAATGGGGACAGGGACCGACTTC. Using reference TRBV7-2 and TRBJ2-7 for the parts outside the CDR3, the full variable domain is GAGVSQSPSNKVTEKGKDVELRCDPISGHTALYWYRQSLGQGLEFLIYFQGNSAPDKSGLPSDRFSAERTGGSVSTLTIQRTQQEDSAVYLCASSLMGTGTDFGPGTRLTVT.